These 15 T cell receptor beta chains were all obtained from the same sample, sequenced in a study of human T cells and chemical hapten exposure. Specified time point: pre-sensitization, week 0. Described treatment: therapeutic diphenylcyclopropenone sensitization with weekly scalp DPC. TCRdb re-called the RACE reads through MiXCR, storing one row per CDR3 protein. The data show 95,000 to 150,000 distinct CDR3 sequences, with roughly 14% seen just once and 2.8% held by the top ten. This specimen was whole blood, taken in connection with sensitization to the hapten diphenylcyclopropenone (DPC). The receptors shown here come from a woman younger than 35 with alopecia areata. Some clones in this sample may be carry-over from other donors' samples.

The chain carries TRBV4-3 and TRBJ2-7; 9 nucleotides agree with TRBD1. CDR1 and CDR2 from the germline V gene are LGHNA and YSLEER. Trimming cost V 7 bases and J 0 bases; bases outside gene matches: 7. The CDR3 contains 15 residues. CDR3 DNA: TGCGCCAGCACCCCAGGACAGGGGAACTCCTACGAGCAGTACTTC. Protein sequence: CASTPGQGNSYEQYF.

The V and J genes are TRBV6-6 and TRBJ1-6, with 7 bases aligning to TRBD1. CDR3 size: 13 residues. Germline trimming cut 6 bases from V and 10 bases from J; bases unmatched to any gene: 6. Germline CDR1 and CDR2: MNHNY and SVGAGI (reference sequence). The CDR3 sequence is CASRTGIYSPLHF. The CDR3 DNA follows: TGTGCCAGCAGGACAGGGATCTACTCACCCCTCCACTTT.

The rearrangement joins TRBV3-1 to TRBJ2-1, with 10 bases lining up with TRBD2. Per germline, CDR1 LGHDT and CDR2 YNNKEL (reference sequence). V dropped 0 bases and J dropped 5; count of bases not matched to a gene: 10. The CDR3 sequence is 18 residues long. CDR3 amino acids: CASSQEQGVAGGHNEQFF. The DNA of the CDR3 is TGTGCCAGCAGCCAAGAACAGGGAGTAGCGGGGGGCCACAATGAGCAGTTCTTC.

This clonotype was seen ten or more times. The V gene is TRBV2, the J gene TRBJ2-7, with D unresolved. CDR1 and CDR2 (germline): SNHLY, FYNNEI. The V gene lost 1 base and the J gene lost 6 bases, with 7 bases spanning the gap. The CDR3 is 12 amino acids. The CDR3 region is CASSEGPAEQYF. In DNA form, the CDR3 reads TGTGCCAGCAGTGAAGGACCAGCCGAGCAGTACTTC.

This clonotype was counted only a few times. This chain joins TRBV20-1 and TRBJ1-5; 8 bases fit TRBD1. CDR1 is DFQATT and CDR2 is SNEGSKA in the germline V gene (reference sequence). V lost 6 bases and J lost 5; bases outside the gene matches: 6. The CDR3 runs 13 residues. The chain's CDR3 is CSARTGQHQPQHF. CDR3 DNA sequence: TGCAGTGCGAGGACAGGGCAACATCAGCCCCAGCATTTT.

The chain is built from TRBV11-3 and TRBJ1-3; 12 bases are shared with TRBD1. Unmatched junction bases numbered 2, after V lost 3 bases and J lost 8 bases. Germline CDR1 SGHNT, CDR2 YENEEA. This CDR3 is 14 amino acids long. CDR3 residues: CASSLGQGADTIYF. CDR3 nucleotide sequence: TGTGCCAGCAGCTTGGGACAGGGGGCGGACACCATATATTTT. The complete variable domain, with remaining parts taken from reference TRBV11-3 and TRBJ1-3, reads EAGVVQSPRYKIIEKKQPVAFWCNPISGHNTLYWYLQNLGQGPELLIRYENEEAVDDSQLPKDRFSAERLKGVDSTLKIQPAELGDSAVYLCASSLGQGADTIYFGEGSWLTVV.

There are a few counts of this clonotype. This chain connects TRBV7-6 to TRBJ2-7; TRBD1 agrees at 8 bases. V lost 4 bases to trimming and J lost 2 bases; unmatched junction nucleotides: 7. This CDR3 comprises 15 residues. Germline V lookup: CDR1 SGHVS, CDR2 FNYEAQ. The CDR3 nucleotides read TGTGCCAGCAGCTCGGGACAGGTGATACCCTACGAGCAGTACTTC. It codes for CASSSGQVIPYEQYF.

This clonotype has only a few counts. The chain couples TRBV7-9 to TRBJ1-1; 7 nucleotides match TRBD1. Germline values: CDR1 SEHNR, CDR2 FQNEAQ (reference sequence). The V gene end was trimmed by 6 bases and the J gene end by 5 bases; junction bases not matched to a gene: 15. The CDR3 has 16 residues. Here the CDR3 reads CASSPGTADWETEAFF. The DNA for the CDR3 is TGTGCCAGCAGTCCGGGGACAGCTGACTGGGAGACTGAAGCTTTCTTT.

This chain joins TRBV28 and TRBJ1-1; a possible D gene is TRBD1 (5 bases). The length of the CDR3 is 15 residues. Trimming removed 5 bases from V and 0 bases from J, with 13 bases in between. The germline V gene has CDR1 MDHEN and CDR2 SYDVKM. The CDR3 DNA reads TGTGCCAGCAGTACTGGGACGGCCATGAACACTGAAGCTTTCTTT. Encoded protein: CASSTGTAMNTEAFF.

This clonotype was seen more than once but under ten times. The V call is TRBV28, the J call TRBJ1-2; D not resolved. This CDR3 is 11 amino acids long. Germline V gene data show CDR1 as MDHEN and CDR2 as SYDVKM. The V gene lost 6 bases and the J gene lost 1 base, with 3 bases spanning the gap. The CDR3 sequence: CASSLNYGYTF. The CDR3 DNA sequence: TGTGCCAGCAGCCTTAACTATGGCTACACCTTC.

This clonotype occurred a few times. The gene calls are TRBV29-1 and TRBJ1-5; no reliable D call. CDR3 length equals 16 residues. Trimming left V 7 bases short and J 3 bases short, with 22 bases between. Germline assignment: CDR1 SQVTM and CDR2 ANQGSEA. For the CDR3, the DNA is TGCAGCGCCGAAGATTTAAGGGCGCTCCTCAATCAGCCCCAGCATTTT. It translates to CSAEDLRALLNQPQHF.

The CDR3 DNA is TGTGCCAGCAGCTTAGTCGTCGCGGGGAGCGCCAAAAACATTCAGTACTTC. Protein: CASSLVVAGSAKNIQYF. The rearrangement links TRBV7-2 to TRBJ2-4, with D tentatively TRBD2 (6 bases). The CDR3 totals 17 residues. Germline CDR1 is SGHTA and CDR2 is FQGNSA. V was clipped by 1 base and J by 1 base, with 14 bases between them. The full variable domain, its missing parts supplied by reference TRBV7-2 and TRBJ2-4, is GAGVSQSPSNKVTEKGKDVELRCDPISGHTALYWYRQSLGQGLEFLIYFQGNSAPDKSGLPSDRFSAERTGGSVSTLTIQRTQQEDSAVYLCASSLVVAGSAKNIQYFGAGTRLSVL.

This clonotype appeared many times. The chain carries TRBV7-8 and TRBJ1-1; no definite D call. The CDR3 extends over 11 amino acids. V lost 1 base to trimming and J lost 7 bases, with 4 bases between them. In germline, CDR1 is SGHVS, CDR2 FQNEAQ. Here the CDR3 reads CASSLEGEAFF. In nucleotides, the CDR3 is TGTGCCAGCAGCTTAGAGGGTGAAGCTTTCTTT.

A few counts support this clonotype. The chain has TRBV4-3 and TRBJ1-4, with D uncertain. Trimming took 0 bases from V and 2 from J, leaving 4 bases between them. Germline V CDR1 and CDR2: LGHNA, YSLEER. The CDR3 contains 14 residues. The CDR3 region is CASSQDRTNEKLFF. The CDR3 DNA reads TGCGCCAGCAGCCAAGATCGTACTAATGAAAAACTGTTTTTT.

This clonotype came up many times. The genes are TRBV6-2 or TRBV6-3 and TRBJ1-5; no definite D call. V was clipped by 10 bases and J by 0 bases, with 13 bases between them. Germline V CDR1 and CDR2: MNHEY, SVGEGT. This CDR3 spans 14 amino acids. CDR3 nucleotides: TGTGCCACCCAGTCTACAGCTAGCAATCAGCCCCAGCATTTT. Protein product: CATQSTASNQPQHF.